What follows are 21 T cell receptor beta chains derived from one specimen sequenced in a study of cytomegalovirus exposure and HLA in healthy donors. PCR primers comprised 60 Vbeta and 13 Jbeta primers. Assay used: immunoSEQ multiplex PCR; TCRdb lists only in-frame clones, some missing. This sample's clone table lists 35,000 to 50,000 clones. Source material: PBMCs. The receptors derive from a woman aged 25 to 39 in good health and CMV-seropositive.

The gene calls are TRBV4-1 and TRBJ2-7; D is possibly TRBD2 (6 bases). This CDR3 contains 13 residues. From germline, CDR1 is MGHRA and CDR2 YSYEKL. V shed 5 bases and J shed 5 bases, with 13 bases lying between them. CDR3 sequence (DNA): TGCGCCAGCAGCGGCCGTGCGGGAAACGAGCAGTACTTC. Amino acid sequence: CASSGRAGNEQYF.

The rearrangement uses TRBV5-6 and TRBJ2-7; perhaps TRBD2 as D (5 bases). Trimming cost V 0 bases and J 6 bases, with 7 bases left between them. CDR1 is SGHDT, CDR2 YYEEEE, per germline. The CDR3 length is 12 residues. The CDR3 spells CASSLGGSEQYF. As DNA, the CDR3 is TGTGCCAGCAGCTTGGGTGGGAGCGAGCAGTACTTC.

This chain joins TRBV9 and TRBJ2-3; weak D call: TRBD2 (6 bases). The CDR3 has 16 residues. Looked up from germline, CDR1 is SGDLS and CDR2 is YYNGEE. V was trimmed by 0 bases and J by 2 bases, leaving 13 bases between them. For the CDR3, the DNA is TGTGCCAGCAGCGTAGGAGTAGCGGACTACACAGATACGCAGTATTTT. It codes for CASSVGVADYTDTQYF.

CDR3 in DNA: TGTGCCAGCAGCTTAGGGGGCGGGGCCGGTCAGCCCCAGCATTTT. It codes for CASSLGGGAGQPQHF. The chain links TRBV7-6 to TRBJ1-5, with a weak D call TRBD1 (5 bases). The CDR3 spans 15 residues. V gave up 1 base and J gave up 6 bases, with 13 bases separating them. Looked up from germline, CDR1 is SGHVS and CDR2 is FNYEAQ.

V gene TRBV18 combines with J gene TRBJ2-6; D may be TRBD2 (6 bases). The CDR3 totals 15 residues. In germline, CDR1 is KGHSH, CDR2 LQKENI. Deletions cut 4 bases from V and 4 bases from J, with 11 bases between. The CDR3 spells CASSRPGRGANVLTF. The CDR3 nucleotides are TGTGCCAGCTCACGGCCAGGGAGGGGGGCCAACGTCCTGACTTTC.

This sequence joins TRBV29-1 and TRBJ2-5; perhaps TRBD1 as D (6 bases). The CDR3 spans 14 residues. Trimming left V 4 bases short and J 1 base short, with 13 bases between. The V gene's germline CDR1 is SQVTM and CDR2 ANQGSEA. This chain's CDR3 is CSVANRVAQETQYF. In nucleotides, the CDR3 is TGCAGCGTTGCGAACAGGGTAGCCCAAGAGACCCAGTACTTC.

The gene calls are TRBV27 and TRBJ2-1; 8 positions match TRBD1. Losses at the gene ends were 3 bases for V and 10 bases for J; bases not matched to a gene: 8. The CDR3 is 14 amino acids. CDR1 is MNHEY, CDR2 SMNVEV, per germline (reference sequence). CDR3 protein: CASSFSNSGGEQFF. CDR3 bases: TGTGCCAGCAGTTTTTCCAACTCAGGGGGCGAGCAGTTCTTC.

The J gene is TRBJ1-1, the V gene TRBV28, with D possibly being TRBD1 (6 bases). This CDR3 region has 14 residues. The germline V gene encodes CDR1 MDHEN and CDR2 SYDVKM. V lost 2 bases and J 10 bases, leaving 17 bases between the germline ends. The DNA for the CDR3 is TGTGCCAGCAGTTTAAGGGCCAGGGGTTGGGCAGCTTTCTTT. This codes for CASSLRARGWAAFF.

J is TRBJ1-1 and V is TRBV2, with D tentatively TRBD1 (6 bases). V shed 5 bases and J shed 1 base, with 11 bases lying between them. Germline values: CDR1 SNHLY, CDR2 FYNNEI. The CDR3 is 14 residues long. The CDR3 DNA is TGTGCCAGCAGTATTAGGGACAAGAACACTGAAGCTTTCTTT. This sequence encodes CASSIRDKNTEAFF.

V is TRBV6-1 and J is TRBJ1-5; 9 nucleotides align to TRBD1. With V trimmed by 4 bases and J by 6 bases, 1 base remained unmatched. This CDR3 contains 13 residues. Per the germline V gene, CDR1 is MNHNS and CDR2 is SASEGT. Here the CDR3 reads CASSVTGGQPQHF. Here the CDR3 DNA reads TGTGCCAGCAGTGTGACAGGGGGTCAGCCCCAGCATTTT.

V gene TRBV27 combines with J gene TRBJ2-7; D might be TRBD1 (5 bases). The CDR3 sequence is 14 residues long. Trimming removed 8 bases at V and 3 bases at J, with 17 bases between. Germline values: CDR1 MNHEY, CDR2 SMNVEV (reference sequence). CDR3 sequence: CASSAGPLNYEQYF. CDR3 sequence (DNA): TGTGCCAGCTCCGCAGGGCCCTTAAACTACGAGCAGTACTTC.

The genes are TRBV5-4 and TRBJ1-6; 7 positions match TRBD1. This CDR3 has 15 residues. The J segment lost 7 bases and the V segment lost 4 bases, leaving 8 bases of the junction unmatched. Looked up from germline, CDR1 is SGHNT and CDR2 is YYREEE (reference sequence). CDR3 bases: TGTGCCAGCAGCCCTAGGACAGGAAAGAATTCACCCCTCCACTTT. Its translation is CASSPRTGKNSPLHF. Together with reference TRBV5-4 and TRBJ1-6, the CDR3 gives the full variable domain: ETGVTQSPTHLIKTRGQQVTLRCSSQSGHNTVSWYQQALGQGPQFIFQYYREEENGRGNFPPRFSGLQFPNYSSELNVNALELDDSALYLCASSPRTGKNSPLHFGNGTRLTVT.

The chain links TRBV16 to TRBJ1-5, with 7 bases lining up with TRBD1. Germline loops: CDR1 KGHSY, CDR2 FQNENV. With 2 bases clipped from V and 8 bases from J, the junction kept 3 bases outside the gene matches. The CDR3 runs to 13 residues. This CDR3 is CASSQGTAEPQHF. The CDR3 DNA reads TGTGCCAGCAGCCAAGGGACAGCGGAGCCCCAGCATTTT.

The rearrangement links TRBV9 to TRBJ2-1; D is perhaps TRBD2 (5 bases). The V and J ends lost 0 bases and 10 bases respectively, with 8 bases between them. The CDR3 is made up of 12 amino acids. Germline V lookup: CDR1 SGDLS, CDR2 YYNGEE. The CDR3 reads CASSVGGSEQFF. The CDR3 region has the DNA TGTGCCAGCAGCGTAGGTGGGAGCGAGCAGTTCTTC.

This chain joins TRBV6-1 and TRBJ1-1, with unresolved D. CDR1 is MNHNS and CDR2 is SASEGT in the germline V gene. V was shortened by 5 bases and J by 3 bases, with 7 bases between the two germline ends. This CDR3 spans 12 amino acids. CDR3 protein: CASSQTYTEAFF. CDR3 nucleotides: TGTGCCAGCAGTCAAACTTACACTGAAGCTTTCTTT.

The chain carries TRBV7-2 and TRBJ1-1, with 7 bases that match TRBD1. J lost 1 base, V lost 5 bases, and 7 bases had no gene match. Germline-derived CDR1 and CDR2 are SGHTA and FQGNSA. This CDR3 region has 15 residues. The CDR3 DNA reads TGTGCCAGCAGCACATCGACAGGGTGGAACACTGAAGCTTTCTTT. Encoded protein: CASSTSTGWNTEAFF. The variable domain in full, with the rest retrieved from reference TRBV7-2 and TRBJ1-1, is GAGVSQSPSNKVTEKGKDVELRCDPISGHTALYWYRQSLGQGLEFLIYFQGNSAPDKSGLPSDRFSAERTGGSVSTLTIQRTQQEDSAVYLCASSTSTGWNTEAFFGQGTRLTVV.

The chain joins TRBV6-1 to TRBJ2-1; D may be TRBD1 (5 bases). Germline loops: CDR1 MNHNS, CDR2 SASEGT. Trimming took off 2 bases at V and 1 base at J, with 9 bases between the two ends. There are 15 residues in the CDR3. The CDR3 loop reads CASSEWQGSYNEQFF. The CDR3 bases are TGTGCCAGCAGTGAATGGCAGGGATCCTACAATGAGCAGTTCTTC.

The J gene is TRBJ2-7, the V gene TRBV7-9, with D possibly matching TRBD2 (5 bases). CDR3 length: 13 residues. Germline-derived CDR1 and CDR2 are SEHNR and FQNEAQ (reference sequence). Between the trimmed V and J ends, which lost 5 bases and 3 bases, there was a span of 11 bases. Here the CDR3 DNA reads TGTGCCAGCAGCATGACGGGGAACTACGAGCAGTACTTC. Encoded protein: CASSMTGNYEQYF.

The CDR3 spells CASSLGQNNSPLHF. DNA for the CDR3: TGTGCCAGCAGCTTAGGGCAGAATAATTCACCCCTCCACTTT. The chain recombines TRBV11-2 with TRBJ1-6; D uncertain. Trimming took off 1 base at V and 5 bases at J, with 6 bases between the two ends. This CDR3 is built from 14 residues. Germline V lookup: CDR1 SGHAT, CDR2 FQNNGV.

About this clone itself: One end of the junction is discordant with germline, which a read error may explain. The chain couples TRBV11-2 to TRBJ1-2; D perhaps matches TRBD1 (6 bases). The V gene's germline CDR1 is SGHAT and CDR2 FQNNGV. The CDR3 is made up of 13 amino acids. In DNA form, the CDR3 reads TGTGCCAGCAGCATACAGGACAGCTATGGCTACTCCTTC. Protein: CASSIQDSYGYSF.

The chain uses TRBV7-9 and TRBJ1-6, with D perhaps matching TRBD1 (5 bases). Germline loops: CDR1 SEHNR, CDR2 FQNEAQ (reference sequence). The CDR3 loop spans 13 amino acids. Trimming took 3 bases from V and 10 from J, leaving 10 bases between them. In nucleotides, the CDR3 is TGTGCCAGCAGCTTCAGGGCAGGGTCACCCCTCCACTTT. Its protein is CASSFRAGSPLHF.